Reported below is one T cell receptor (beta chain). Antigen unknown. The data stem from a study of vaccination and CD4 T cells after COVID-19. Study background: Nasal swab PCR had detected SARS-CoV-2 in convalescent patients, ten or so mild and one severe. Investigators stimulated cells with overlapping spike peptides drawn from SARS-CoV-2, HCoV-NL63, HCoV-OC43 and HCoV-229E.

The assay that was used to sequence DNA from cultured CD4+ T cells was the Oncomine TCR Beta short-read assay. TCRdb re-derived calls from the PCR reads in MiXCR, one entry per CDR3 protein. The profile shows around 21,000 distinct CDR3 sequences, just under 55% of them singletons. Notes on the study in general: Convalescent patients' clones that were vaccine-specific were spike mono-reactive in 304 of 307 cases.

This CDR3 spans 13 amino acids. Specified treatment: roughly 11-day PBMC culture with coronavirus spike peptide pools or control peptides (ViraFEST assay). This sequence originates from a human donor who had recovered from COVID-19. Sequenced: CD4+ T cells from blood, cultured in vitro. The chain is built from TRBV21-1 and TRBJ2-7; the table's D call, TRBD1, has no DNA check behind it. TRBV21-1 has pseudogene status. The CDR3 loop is CAEPTGGDYEQYF. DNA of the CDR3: TGTGCCGAACCGACAGGGGGCGATTACGAGCAGTACTTC.